The next 6 T cell receptor beta chains were all read from a single sample in a study of cytomegalovirus exposure and HLA in healthy donors. It was with 60 Vbeta and 13 Jbeta primers that the PCR ran. The assay was immunoSEQ multiplex PCR, and TCRdb's table has in-frame clones only and misses some. The sample includes some 120,000 clones, 74% of them seen just once. Sequenced material: PBMCs. The receptors shown here come from a human donor in good health.

This clone appeared a single time. This rearrangement joins TRBV6-5 to TRBJ2-7; perhaps TRBD2 as D (6 bases). The CDR3 sequence is 11 residues long. V lost 7 bases to trimming and J lost 3 bases, with 7 bases between them. CDR1 and CDR2 (germline): MNHEY, SVGAGI. The CDR3 reads CASTEGYEQYF. CDR3 coding DNA: TGTGCCAGCACGGAGGGCTACGAGCAGTACTTC.

The chain has TRBV7-6 and TRBJ2-1, with 11 positions matching TRBD1. J gave up 8 bases and V 5 bases, and 11 bases lay outside the gene matches. The CDR3 sequence is 16 residues long. Germline values: CDR1 SGHVS, CDR2 FNYEAQ. DNA of the CDR3: TGTGCCAGCAGCCTCTCCATGGACAGGGGGCTGGATGAGCAGTTCTTC. Protein product: CASSLSMDRGLDEQFF.

The J gene is TRBJ2-1, the V gene TRBV19, with TRBD2 matching 9 bases. After removal of 2 bases from V and 4 bases from J, the junction contained 3 bases not matched to a gene. CDR1 and CDR2 (germline): LNHDA, SQIVND (reference sequence). The CDR3 is 15 residues long. DNA for the CDR3: TGTGCCAGTAGTATACCAGCGGGAGGATACAATGAGCAGTTCTTC. Translated: CASSIPAGGYNEQFF.

This clone was found once. The chain has TRBV28 and TRBJ2-2; the match to TRBD2 covers 10 bases. J was trimmed by 7 bases and V by 3 bases; bases with no gene match: 11. In germline, CDR1 is MDHEN, CDR2 SYDVKM. The CDR3 runs to 17 residues. CDR3 sequence: CASSFPLAGDSVGELFF. CDR3 sequence (DNA): TGTGCCAGCAGTTTCCCGCTAGCGGGAGATAGCGTCGGGGAGCTGTTTTTT.

The chain is built from TRBV6-6 and TRBJ1-2, with a possible D match to TRBD1 (6 bases). Germline CDR1 MNHNY, CDR2 SVGAGI (reference sequence). The CDR3 is made up of 14 amino acids. Trimming removed 5 bases at V and 0 bases at J, with 10 bases between. The CDR3 DNA reads as TGTGCCAGCAGTGCCAGGGGTTCTAACTATGGCTACACCTTC. This codes for CASSARGSNYGYTF.

This clone appeared a few times. The chain combines TRBV2 with TRBJ2-5; D is unclear. The CDR3 length is 14 residues. The V gene lost 2 bases and the J gene lost 1 base, with 8 bases spanning the gap. CDR1 is SNHLY, CDR2 FYNNEI, per germline. In DNA, the CDR3 is TGTGCCAGCAGTGAACCCCTGGCCCAAGAGACCCAGTACTTC. This sequence encodes CASSEPLAQETQYF.